This T cell receptor beta chain came from a study of Ad26.COV2.S vaccination and SARS-CoV-2 variants. Sequenced by immunoSEQ multiplex PCR; TCRdb stores in-frame clones only, minus some. The table records about 350,000 clones, around 92% of them present only once. With regard to this clone: Its antigen is not known.

Germline lookup yields CDR1 WNHNN and CDR2 SYGVQD (reference sequence). Trimming took 0 bases from V and 1 from J, leaving 10 bases between them. The length of the CDR3 is 16 residues. Study-wide findings and caveats: Overall T cell responses may have been underestimated by the analyses of TCR breadth and depth. Those who received the vaccine showed greater spike-specific TCR breadth than those given placebo. Following vaccination, spike-specific CD8+ and CD4+ T cell responses reportedly exhibited substantial breadth. Measurement of non-spike TCR breadth gave similar results in vaccine and placebo recipients.

The source is a human donor who had recovered from COVID-19. The sequencing used peripheral blood, collected after recovery from COVID-19. This chain joins TRBV10-1 and TRBJ2-1; D is possibly TRBD2 (7 bases). This CDR3 is CASSESGGLSYNEQFF. The CDR3 region has the DNA TGCGCCAGCAGTGAGTCCGGGGGGCTTTCCTACAATGAGCAGTTCTTC.